The next 12 T cell receptor beta chains were all read from a single sample in a study of T-cell memory formation after mild COVID-19. TCRdb called the 5' RACE reads again in MiXCR, with one record for every CDR3 protein. The repertoire consists of some 100,000 distinct CDR3 sequences, with around 10% occurring once and the leading ten covering roughly 40%. Sequencing was carried out using PBMCs or a T cell subset sorted from them (not recorded which). These receptors all stem from a man between 18 and 29 years old who had mild COVID-19 (a few samples of this study predate the infection). Cell type and time point are not known.

The chain joins TRBV14 to TRBJ2-3; 11 nucleotides agree with TRBD2. CDR3 length: 15 residues. V shed 3 bases, J shed 5 bases, and the junction held 4 bases outside the gene matches. CDR1 and CDR2 (germline): SGHDN, FVKESK. The CDR3 region is CASSHSGTSGDTQYF. The CDR3 DNA follows: TGTGCCAGCAGCCATTCCGGGACTAGCGGAGATACGCAGTATTTT.

This clonotype turned up a few times. The CDR3 region has the DNA TGTGCCAGCAGCTTACGGGGGATTGACACTGAAGCTTTCTTT. It yields the protein CASSLRGIDTEAFF. The rearrangement uses TRBV7-8 and TRBJ1-1; possible D gene TRBD1, 5 bases. CDR1 is SGHVS and CDR2 is FQNEAQ in the germline V gene. V was trimmed by 2 bases and J by 3 bases, leaving 10 bases between them. The CDR3 extends over 14 amino acids.

A few counts support this clonotype. The chain links TRBV7-6 to TRBJ2-3; 9 positions agree with TRBD2. The J segment lost 8 bases and the V segment lost 1 base, leaving 7 bases of the junction unmatched. Germline loops: CDR1 SGHVS, CDR2 FNYEAQ. The CDR3 is made up of 15 amino acids. The CDR3 DNA follows: TGTGCCAGCAGCTTAGGCGGGGGGGCCGGAGGTACGCAGTATTTT. As protein: CASSLGGGAGGTQYF.

This clonotype was seen ten or more times. This rearrangement joins TRBV6-5 to TRBJ1-2; D is perhaps TRBD1 (6 bases). Trimming left V 6 bases short and J 4 bases short, with 18 bases between. CDR1 and CDR2 (germline): MNHEY, SVGAGI. The CDR3 extends over 15 amino acids. CDR3 loop: CASRRVGAKGYGYTF. The DNA of the CDR3 is TGTGCCAGCAGACGAGTGGGGGCGAAGGGCTATGGCTACACCTTC.

The V and J genes are TRBV27 and TRBJ1-6; D gene ambiguous. The CDR3 loop spans 14 amino acids. The germline CDR1 and CDR2 sequences are MNHEY and SMNVEV (reference sequence). Deletions cut 3 bases from V and 7 bases from J, with 10 bases between. The CDR3 nucleotides read TGTGCCAGCAGTTTCCAGCCACCGAATTCACCCCTCCACTTT. Encoded protein: CASSFQPPNSPLHF.

The chain carries TRBV7-9 and TRBJ1-1; 7 nucleotides line up with TRBD1. Looked up from germline, CDR1 is SEHNR and CDR2 is FQNEAQ (reference sequence). V lost 1 base, J lost 5 bases, and 13 bases stayed unmatched. CDR3 length: 17 amino acids. As DNA, the CDR3 is TGTGCCAGCAGCTTAGGGCCATATAGGGGGCGATTGACTGAAGCTTTCTTT. Its translation is CASSLGPYRGRLTEAFF. The whole variable domain, remainder taken from reference TRBV7-9 and TRBJ1-1, is DTGVSQNPRHKITKRGQNVTFRCDPISEHNRLYWYRQTLGQGPEFLTYFQNEAQLEKSRLLSDRFSAERPKGSFSTLEIQRTEQGDSAMYLCASSLGPYRGRLTEAFFGQGTRLTVV.

This clonotype came up a few times. The chain has TRBV7-9 and TRBJ2-1; tentatively, D is TRBD1 or TRBD2 (5 bases each). V dropped 9 bases and J dropped 7 bases, with 22 bases sitting between them. Germline CDR1 and CDR2: SEHNR and FQNEAQ (reference sequence). CDR3 length equals 15 residues. The CDR3 DNA reads as TGTGCCAGTTCGTCGGGACCGACACTTGATAATGAGCAGTTCTTC. Protein product: CASSSGPTLDNEQFF.

The chain combines TRBV5-1 with TRBJ2-3, with D maybe TRBD1 (5 bases). CDR1 is SGHRS and CDR2 is YFSETQ in the germline V gene. This CDR3 spans 15 amino acids. Trimming took off 1 base at V and 2 bases at J, with 11 bases between the two ends. This CDR3 is CASSLFAGNTDTQYF. As DNA, the CDR3 is TGCGCCAGCAGCTTGTTCGCAGGGAACACAGATACGCAGTATTTT.

For the CDR3, the DNA is TGTGCCACCAAGGGTAGCGGGGGGGGAAACGAGCAGTACTTC. Translated: CATKGSGGGNEQYF. The V gene is TRBV6-5, the J gene TRBJ2-7; 11 bases are shared with TRBD2. The germline gives CDR1 MNHEY, CDR2 SVGAGI. The CDR3 sequence is 14 residues long. The ends lost 10 bases at V and 5 bases at J; junction bases unmatched: 10.

This clonotype has more than one count but fewer than ten. The chain joins TRBV6-2 or TRBV6-3 to TRBJ1-1; TRBD1 agrees at 10 bases. The CDR3 is 19 amino acids. V lost 8 bases to trimming and J lost 1 base; unmatched junction nucleotides: 19. In germline, CDR1 is MNHEY, CDR2 SVGEGT. CDR3 sequence (DNA): TGTGCCAGCGTTAGGAGGCCGGGACAGGGGACCCCAAAGAACACTGAAGCTTTCTTT. This gives the protein CASVRRPGQGTPKNTEAFF.

This clonotype was seen a few times. This chain links TRBV20-1 with TRBJ1-2; D unresolved. V lost 0 bases and J 4 bases, leaving 6 bases between the germline ends. Germline CDR1 reads DFQATT; CDR2 reads SNEGSKA (reference sequence). This CDR3 has 12 amino acids. The CDR3 loop reads CSARDTGYGYTF. In DNA, the CDR3 is TGCAGTGCTAGAGACACCGGCTATGGCTACACCTTC.

Ten or more counts support this clonotype. J is TRBJ2-2 and V is TRBV12-3 or TRBV12-4; tentative D call: TRBD2 (7 bases). The V and J ends lost 5 bases and 6 bases respectively, with 13 bases between them. The CDR3 has 14 residues. As DNA, the CDR3 is TGTGCCAGCAGTCCACAGGGAGGGGCCGGGGAGCTGTTTTTT. It specifies CASSPQGGAGELFF.